Following are 8 T cell receptor beta chains from one sample sequenced in a study of shared clonotypes between healthy human individuals. Using immunoSEQ multiplex PCR, the repertoire was profiled, and TCRdb retains in-frame clones only, with some absent. The sample contains about 1 million clones, around 74% of which appear only once. What was sequenced was memory CD4+ T cells sorted from blood. The subset here: CD45RA-negative fraction. Receptors originate from a man younger than 35 in good health.

V gene TRBV4-3 combines with J gene TRBJ2-4, with TRBD2 matching 12 bases. This CDR3 has 19 amino acids. Germline V gene data show CDR1 as LGHNA and CDR2 as YSLEER. Germline trimming cut 0 bases from V and 1 base from J; bases unmatched to any gene: 7. CDR3 residues: CASSQDVTSGSKAKNIQYF. The CDR3 bases are TGCGCCAGCAGCCAAGATGTGACTAGCGGGAGTAAGGCCAAAAACATTCAGTACTTC.

This clone came up many times. The rearrangement links TRBV7-9 to TRBJ1-3; 11 bases match TRBD1. With V trimmed by 5 bases and J by 5 bases, 8 bases remained unmatched. The germline V gene encodes CDR1 SEHNR and CDR2 FQNEAQ (reference sequence). This CDR3 has 16 residues. The CDR3 DNA is TGTGCCAGCAGCCCCCGGACAGGGGGCACGAGAAACACCATATATTTT. Translated, it gives CASSPRTGGTRNTIYF.

This clone was seen at least ten times. The rearrangement links TRBV11-1 to TRBJ2-5, with 12 nucleotides matching TRBD2. The germline V gene encodes CDR1 SGHAT and CDR2 FQDESV (reference sequence). This CDR3 has 18 residues. Germline trimming cut 6 bases from V and 1 base from J; bases unmatched to any gene: 12. Written as DNA, the CDR3 is TGTGCCAGCAGTCTAGGGGCGACTAGCGGGGGAATCCAAGAGACCCAGTACTTC. The encoded protein is CASSLGATSGGIQETQYF.

The V and J genes are TRBV28 and TRBJ2-3, with 9 bases identical to TRBD1. Germline V gene lookup returns CDR1 MDHEN and CDR2 SYDVKM. The CDR3 runs to 15 residues. Trimming at V came to 7 bases and at J to 4 bases, leaving 9 bases not matched to a gene. For the CDR3, the DNA is TGTGCCAGCACACTCCCGGGACAGGGATCAGATACGCAGTATTTT. Translation: CASTLPGQGSDTQYF. The variable domain in full, completed from reference TRBV28 and TRBJ2-3, reads DVKVTQSSRYLVKRTGEKVFLECVQDMDHENMFWYRQDPGLGLRLIYFSYDVKMKEKGDIPEGYSVSREKKERFSLILESASTNQTSMYLCASTLPGQGSDTQYFGPGTRLTVL.

The chain recombines TRBV28 with TRBJ2-7; no definite D call. V was trimmed by 5 bases and J by 2 bases, leaving 19 bases between them. CDR3 length: 16 amino acids. From germline, CDR1 is MDHEN and CDR2 SYDVKM. The CDR3 region is CASSENRWTSTYEQYF. The CDR3 region has the DNA TGTGCCAGCAGTGAAAACCGCTGGACGTCCACCTACGAGCAGTACTTC.

J is TRBJ2-2 and V is TRBV11-2; no reliable D call. Germline values: CDR1 SGHAT, CDR2 FQNNGV. This CDR3 has 13 residues. The V end lost 0 bases, the J end lost 6 bases, and 5 bases lay between the germline ends. For the CDR3, the DNA is TGTGCCAGCAGCTTAGATCGGGCCGGGGAGCTGTTTTTT. It encodes CASSLDRAGELFF.

This clone was recorded only once. The J gene is TRBJ2-1, the V gene TRBV5-1; 10 bases match TRBD2. The CDR3 covers 17 residues. Germline CDR1 reads SGHRS; CDR2 reads YFSETQ. Losses at the gene ends were 3 bases for V and 4 bases for J; bases not matched to a gene: 10. This chain's CDR3 is CASSWTSGEGSYNEQFF. The CDR3 coding sequence is TGCGCCAGCAGCTGGACTAGCGGAGAAGGATCGTACAATGAGCAGTTCTTC.

The chain uses TRBV6-5 and TRBJ1-5, with 9 nucleotides matching TRBD1. The CDR3 totals 15 residues. The V gene end was trimmed by 4 bases and the J gene end by 7 bases; junction bases not matched to a gene: 8. Germline loops: CDR1 MNHEY, CDR2 SVGAGI. CDR3: CASSFPDRGEQPQHF. The CDR3 DNA sequence: TGTGCCAGCAGTTTCCCGGACAGGGGCGAGCAGCCCCAGCATTTT.